Each of the 4 T cell receptor beta chains below was sequenced from the same sample in a study of early T cells in non-severe SARS-CoV-2 infection. TCRdb itself ran the 5' RACE reads through MiXCR, one entry per CDR3 protein. The sample holds roughly 50,000 distinct CDR3 sequences, 6.5% to 9% seen once. Material: whole blood. The receptors stem from an adult who was a healthcare worker with PCR-confirmed SARS-CoV-2 infection or an uninfected control (not recorded which).

CDR3 protein: CASSRTGGHNSPLHF. The CDR3 nucleotides are TGTGCCAGCAGCCGGACGGGCGGACATAATTCACCCCTCCACTTT. The chain carries TRBV28 and TRBJ1-6; D gene uncertain. The ends were cut back, 6 bases at V and 5 bases at J, with 14 bases in the middle. The CDR3 is made up of 15 amino acids. The germline gives CDR1 MDHEN, CDR2 SYDVKM.

There are many counts of this clonotype. The chain is built from TRBV5-4 and TRBJ2-1; D may be TRBD2 (6 bases). CDR1 is SGHNT, CDR2 YYREEE, per germline (reference sequence). The CDR3 spans 17 residues. V lost 2 bases to trimming and J lost 0 bases, with 15 bases between them. CDR3 amino acids: CASSLAGSGSSYNEQFF. CDR3 in DNA: TGTGCCAGCAGCTTAGCCGGGAGTGGAAGCTCCTACAATGAGCAGTTCTTC.

This clonotype occurred many times. This rearrangement joins TRBV7-3 to TRBJ1-2; D remains ambiguous. The CDR3 totals 14 residues. V dropped 0 bases and J dropped 2 bases, with 7 bases sitting between them. Germline CDR1 and CDR2: SGHTA and FQGTGA. In DNA form, the CDR3 reads TGTGCCAGCAGCTTAACGGGCAGGAACTATGGCTACACCTTC. It translates to CASSLTGRNYGYTF.

This clonotype is classed as medium-sized. The chain has TRBV20-1 and TRBJ2-2; TRBD1 is a possible D gene (5 bases). The CDR3 is 12 residues long. Germline V gene sequence: CDR1 DFQATT, CDR2 SNEGSKA (reference sequence). Trimming took off 6 bases at V and 6 bases at J, with 11 bases between the two ends. CDR3 sequence: CSAPDSAGELFF. The CDR3, as DNA: TGCAGTGCCCCCGACAGTGCCGGGGAGCTGTTTTTT.